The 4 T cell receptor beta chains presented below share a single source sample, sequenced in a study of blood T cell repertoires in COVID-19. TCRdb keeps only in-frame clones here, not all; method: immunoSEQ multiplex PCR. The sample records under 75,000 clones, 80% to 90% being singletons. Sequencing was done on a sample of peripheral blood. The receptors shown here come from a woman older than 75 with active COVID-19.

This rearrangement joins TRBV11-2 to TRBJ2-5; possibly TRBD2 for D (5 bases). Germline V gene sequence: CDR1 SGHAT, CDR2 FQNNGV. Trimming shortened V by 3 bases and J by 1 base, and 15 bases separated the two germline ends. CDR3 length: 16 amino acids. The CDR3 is CASSFLFSAIQETQYF. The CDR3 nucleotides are TGTGCCAGCAGCTTCCTCTTTAGCGCAATCCAAGAGACCCAGTACTTC.

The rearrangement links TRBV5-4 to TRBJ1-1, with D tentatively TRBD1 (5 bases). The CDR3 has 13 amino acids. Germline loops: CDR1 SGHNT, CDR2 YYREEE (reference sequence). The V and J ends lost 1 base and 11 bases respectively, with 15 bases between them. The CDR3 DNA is TGTGCCAGCAGCTTGTCAGGGAACCCATCCGCTTTCTTT. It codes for CASSLSGNPSAFF. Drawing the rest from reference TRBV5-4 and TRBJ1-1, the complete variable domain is ETGVTQSPTHLIKTRGQQVTLRCSSQSGHNTVSWYQQALGQGPQFIFQYYREEENGRGNFPPRFSGLQFPNYSSELNVNALELDDSALYLCASSLSGNPSAFFGQGTRLTVV.

The CDR3 loop is CASSLTWDGGLNTEAFF. The CDR3 DNA sequence: TGTGCCAGCAGCTTAACCTGGGACGGGGGGCTGAACACTGAAGCTTTCTTT. This rearrangement joins TRBV7-9 to TRBJ1-1, with D perhaps matching TRBD1 (6 bases). The CDR3 consists of 17 residues. Trimming removed 2 bases from V and 0 bases from J, with 16 bases in between. Germline CDR1 reads SEHNR; CDR2 reads FQNEAQ (reference sequence).

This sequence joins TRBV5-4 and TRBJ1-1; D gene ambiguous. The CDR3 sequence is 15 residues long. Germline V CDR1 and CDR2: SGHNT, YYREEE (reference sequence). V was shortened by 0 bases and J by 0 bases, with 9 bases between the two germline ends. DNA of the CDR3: TGTGCCAGCAGCTTGGTGGCAGGTATGAACACTGAAGCTTTCTTT. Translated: CASSLVAGMNTEAFF.